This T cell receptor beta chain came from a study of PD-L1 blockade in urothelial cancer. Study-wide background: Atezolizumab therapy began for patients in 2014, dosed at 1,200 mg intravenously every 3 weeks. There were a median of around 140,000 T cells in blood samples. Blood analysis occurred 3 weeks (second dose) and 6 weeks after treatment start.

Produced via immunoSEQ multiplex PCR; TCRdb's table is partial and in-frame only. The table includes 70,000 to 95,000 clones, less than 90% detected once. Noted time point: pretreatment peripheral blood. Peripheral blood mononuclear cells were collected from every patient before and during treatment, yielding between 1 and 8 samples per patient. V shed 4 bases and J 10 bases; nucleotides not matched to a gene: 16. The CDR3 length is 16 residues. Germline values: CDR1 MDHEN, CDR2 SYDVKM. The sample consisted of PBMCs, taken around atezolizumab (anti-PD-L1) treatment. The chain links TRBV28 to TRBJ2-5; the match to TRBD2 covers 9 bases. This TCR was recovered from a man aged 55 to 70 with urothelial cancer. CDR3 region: CASSSHGAGGPADQYF. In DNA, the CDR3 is TGTGCCAGCAGTTCCCATGGGGCGGGGGGGCCAGCAGACCAGTACTTC. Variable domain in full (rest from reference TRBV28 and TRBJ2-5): DVKVTQSSRYLVKRTGEKVFLECVQDMDHENMFWYRQDPGLGLRLIYFSYDVKMKEKGDIPEGYSVSREKKERFSLILESASTNQTSMYLCASSSHGAGGPADQYFGPGTRLLVL.